These 25 T cell receptor beta chains originate from one sample sequenced in a study of cytomegalovirus exposure and HLA in healthy donors. The study ran its PCR with 60 Vbeta and 13 Jbeta primers. TCRdb keeps only in-frame clones here, not all; method: immunoSEQ multiplex PCR. Of some 170,000 clones in the sample, approximately 80% are singletons; the top ten hold over 4.5%. Sequencing used PBMCs. These receptors all come from a woman under 30 in good health and CMV-seropositive.

V usage is TRBV6-4 and J usage is TRBJ1-5; D ambiguous. CDR1 is MRHNA, CDR2 SNTAGT, per germline. The CDR3 has 15 residues. V was clipped by 7 bases and J by 4 bases, with 17 bases between them. The CDR3 DNA sequence: TGTGCCAGCACTTTCCCTGGTAGTAGTAATCAGCCCCAGCATTTT. It encodes CASTFPGSSNQPQHF.

The rearrangement joins TRBV5-4 to TRBJ2-7, with 8 nucleotides matching TRBD2. V trimming: 4 bases; J trimming: 1 base; junction bases outside the gene matches: 7. The germline CDR1 and CDR2 sequences are SGHNT and YYREEE (reference sequence). The CDR3 is 15 residues long. This chain's CDR3 is CASSPAGAKSYEQYF. CDR3 coding DNA: TGTGCCAGCAGCCCAGCGGGGGCCAAGTCCTACGAGCAGTACTTC.

The genes are TRBV7-2 and TRBJ1-3; D ambiguous. The CDR3 has 15 amino acids. Germline-derived CDR1 and CDR2 are SGHTA and FQGNSA. The germline V and J ends were trimmed by 5 bases and 4 bases, with 15 bases remaining between them. In nucleotides, the CDR3 is TGTGCCAGCAGCCTAGGGCCAGACACCGGAAACACCATATATTTT. Translation: CASSLGPDTGNTIYF.

V is TRBV7-2 and J is TRBJ2-3; D is perhaps TRBD2 (5 bases). Trimming left V 5 bases short and J 5 bases short, with 14 bases between. From germline, CDR1 is SGHTA and CDR2 FQGNSA. The CDR3 extends over 14 amino acids. CDR3: CASSPDWSRDTQYF. The CDR3 coding sequence is TGTGCCAGCAGCCCGGACTGGTCACGAGATACGCAGTATTTT.

This clone was observed a few times. The chain combines TRBV2 with TRBJ2-3; D is possibly TRBD1 (5 bases). This CDR3 contains 16 residues. Trimming cost V 3 bases and J 0 bases, with 13 bases left between them. In germline, CDR1 is SNHLY, CDR2 FYNNEI. DNA of the CDR3: TGTGCCAGCAGTGAGCAGGGCGCGAGGAGCACAGATACGCAGTATTTT. This codes for CASSEQGARSTDTQYF. Based on the CDR3 plus reference TRBV2 and TRBJ2-3, the full variable domain is EPEVTQTPSHQVTQMGQEVILRCVPISNHLYFYWYRQILGQKVEFLVSFYNNEISEKSEIFDDQFSVERPDGSNFTLKIRSTKLEDSAMYFCASSEQGARSTDTQYFGPGTRLTVL.

The sample holds one count of this clone. V usage is TRBV7-2 and J usage is TRBJ2-1; 11 positions agree with TRBD1. From germline, CDR1 is SGHTA and CDR2 FQGNSA. Unmatched junction bases numbered 11, after V lost 2 bases and J lost 2 bases. CDR3 length: 19 residues. Here the CDR3 DNA reads TGTGCCAGCAGCTTAACGTTCGAGGACAGGGGGCCTCCCTACAATGAGCAGTTCTTC. Protein sequence: CASSLTFEDRGPPYNEQFF.

V and J are TRBV19 and TRBJ2-6; tentatively, D is TRBD1 (5 bases). The CDR3 contains 17 residues. V shed 7 bases and J shed 1 base, with 17 bases lying between them. Germline assignment: CDR1 LNHDA and CDR2 SQIVND (reference sequence). The CDR3 region is CASMNRRTSSGANVLTF. The CDR3 DNA reads TGTGCCAGTATGAACAGGCGGACCAGTTCTGGGGCCAACGTCCTGACTTTC.

This chain joins TRBV21-1 and TRBJ1-3. TRBV21-1 is given as a pseudogene. This CDR3 has 15 amino acids. CDR3 loop: CASSKWIGTGNTIYF. CDR3 bases: TGTGCCAGCAGCAAATGGATCGGGACTGGAAACACCATATATTTT.

V and J are TRBV4-2 and TRBJ2-7, with 7 bases fitting TRBD1. The germline CDR1 and CDR2 sequences are LGHNA and YNFKEQ. J was trimmed by 2 bases and V by 2 bases; bases with no gene match: 9. The length of the CDR3 is 16 residues. In DNA, the CDR3 is TGTGCCAGCAGCCAAACAGGGGTTGAGGGAACCTACGAGCAGTACTTC. Translating it yields CASSQTGVEGTYEQYF.

V and J are TRBV25-1 and TRBJ1-4, with 8 bases matching TRBD1. This CDR3 is 14 amino acids long. J gave up 3 bases and V 7 bases, and 4 bases lay outside the gene matches. CDR1 is MGHDK, CDR2 SYGVNS, per germline. CDR3 loop: CASTLGQANEKLFF. CDR3 in DNA: TGTGCCAGCACCCTGGGACAGGCTAATGAAAAACTGTTTTTT.

The chain carries TRBV19 and TRBJ2-7; D remains ambiguous. Trimming pared 1 base from V and 3 bases from J, leaving 13 bases between. Germline loops: CDR1 LNHDA, CDR2 SQIVND (reference sequence). This CDR3 is built from 15 residues. CDR3: CASSIGPSPHYEQYF. CDR3 sequence (DNA): TGTGCCAGTAGTATAGGGCCTTCCCCGCACTACGAGCAGTACTTC.

The rearrangement links TRBV4-1 to TRBJ1-2, with TRBD1 matching over 7 bases. V trimming: 0 bases; J trimming: 4 bases; junction bases outside the gene matches: 11. Germline-derived CDR1 and CDR2 are MGHRA and YSYEKL. The CDR3 covers 17 residues. The CDR3 bases are TGCGCCAGCAGCCAAGACAATAACAGGGGAGTGGGCTATGGCTACACCTTC. It codes for CASSQDNNRGVGYGYTF.

V gene TRBV4-2 combines with J gene TRBJ2-5, with 9 bases that match TRBD2. CDR1 and CDR2 (germline): LGHNA, YNFKEQ. The CDR3 is made up of 18 amino acids. V was pared by 2 bases and J by 5 bases, with 15 bases of the junction left unmatched. CDR3 DNA sequence: TGTGCCAGCAGCCAAAGGGTGGAGCGGGGGGTATACGGGGAGACCCAGTACTTC. Its protein product is CASSQRVERGVYGETQYF.

The chain has TRBV7-8 and TRBJ1-1; D gene uncertain. The V end lost 3 bases, the J end lost 0 bases, and 11 bases lay between the germline ends. CDR1 is SGHVS, CDR2 FQNEAQ, per germline. The length of the CDR3 is 15 residues. CDR3 residues: CASSLKAGMNTEAFF. The CDR3 DNA follows: TGTGCCAGCAGCTTGAAAGCGGGTATGAACACTGAAGCTTTCTTT.

This chain uses TRBV4-3 with TRBJ1-1; D is unresolved. The CDR3 contains 15 residues. Between the trimmed V and J ends, which lost 1 base and 4 bases, there was a span of 13 bases. Germline V gives CDR1 LGHNA, CDR2 YSLEER. CDR3 sequence: CASSQGTAGSTEAFF. The CDR3 DNA reads TGCGCCAGCAGCCAAGGGACTGCCGGATCCACTGAAGCTTTCTTT.

This clone was observed a few times. V and J are TRBV4-1 and TRBJ2-1; 13 bases map to TRBD2. The V and J ends lost 0 bases and 6 bases, in that order; junction bases with no gene match: 17. CDR1 and CDR2 from the germline V gene are MGHRA and YSYEKL. This CDR3 contains 21 residues. The CDR3 DNA is TGCGCCAGCAGCCAAGATCGCTTCGGCTGGTGGGGACTAGCGGGGCGCAATGAGCAGTTCTTC. It codes for CASSQDRFGWWGLAGRNEQFF.

On this clone itself: In the same sample, other DNA sequences code for this CDR3. This chain connects TRBV6-4 to TRBJ1-3; 7 bases are a match to TRBD1. This CDR3 is built from 16 residues. Germline values: CDR1 MRHNA, CDR2 SNTAGT. With V trimmed by 6 bases and J by 3 bases, 11 bases remained unmatched. In DNA form, the CDR3 reads TGTGCCAGCAGCCAAACAGGGGAGGCCCGTGGAAACACCATATATTTT. The encoded protein is CASSQTGEARGNTIYF.

This clone came up once. CDR3 nucleotide sequence: TGTGCCAGCAGCTTAGCTACAGTTAACTATGGCTACACCTTC. It specifies CASSLATVNYGYTF. V and J are TRBV11-2 and TRBJ1-2; D is ambiguous. V was shortened by 1 base and J by 1 base, with 7 bases between the two germline ends. Germline CDR1 is SGHAT and CDR2 is FQNNGV. The CDR3 consists of 14 residues.

The chain employs TRBV11-2 and TRBJ1-3; 8 nucleotides line up with TRBD1. This CDR3 contains 16 residues. Germline V gives CDR1 SGHAT, CDR2 FQNNGV. Germline trimming cut 5 bases from V and 4 bases from J; bases unmatched to any gene: 10. The CDR3 DNA is TGTGCCAGCAGCCCCCACGGGCAGGGGGCGGGAAACACCATATATTTT. Residues: CASSPHGQGAGNTIYF.

The chain is built from TRBV7-2 and TRBJ2-3; 9 nucleotides agree with TRBD2. V shed 3 bases, J shed 1 base, and the junction held 5 bases outside the gene matches. Germline assignment: CDR1 SGHTA and CDR2 FQGNSA. The CDR3 consists of 16 residues. The CDR3 sequence: CASSFLSSGGTDTQYF. The CDR3 DNA reads TGTGCCAGCAGCTTCCTTTCTAGCGGGGGCACAGATACGCAGTATTTT.

This clone was seen more than once but under ten times. V and J are TRBV11-2 and TRBJ2-1, with unresolved D. The V gene lost 3 bases and the J gene lost 11 bases, with 11 bases spanning the gap. The CDR3 extends over 12 amino acids. CDR1 and CDR2 from the germline V gene are SGHAT and FQNNGV. As DNA, the CDR3 is TGTGCCAGCAGCTTGGCAGAAACTAAGCAGTTCTTC. It codes for CASSLAETKQFF.

This clone was detected once. The genes are TRBV7-2 and TRBJ2-1; 7 bases match TRBD2. The germline V gene has CDR1 SGHTA and CDR2 FQGNSA. CDR3 length: 14 residues. The J segment lost 6 bases and the V segment lost 3 bases, leaving 5 bases of the junction unmatched. The CDR3 DNA is TGTGCCAGCAGCTTCTCGGGGGGTTTCAATGAGCAGTTCTTC. Translating gives CASSFSGGFNEQFF.

The chain employs TRBV19 and TRBJ1-1; 8 bases match TRBD1. J lost 4 bases, V lost 3 bases, and 1 base had no gene match. Germline lookup yields CDR1 LNHDA and CDR2 SQIVND (reference sequence). The CDR3 extends over 13 amino acids. The DNA for the CDR3 is TGTGCCAGTAGTATCCAGGGGGCCACTGAAGCTTTCTTT. Translation gives CASSIQGATEAFF.

The V call is TRBV18, the J call TRBJ1-1; D is possibly TRBD1 (6 bases). With 5 bases removed from V and 2 bases from J, the gap between germline ends came to 12 bases. The CDR3 spans 14 residues. CDR1 and CDR2 from the germline V gene are KGHSH and LQKENI. The CDR3 sequence is CASSEPGTNTEAFF. DNA for the CDR3: TGTGCCAGCTCAGAACCCGGGACAAACACTGAAGCTTTCTTT.

Remarks on this clone: At the DNA level, this CDR3 is encoded by other sequences in the same sample as well. The V and J genes are TRBV7-2 and TRBJ1-5; tentative D call: TRBD1 (6 bases). The CDR3 runs to 13 residues. Germline V CDR1 and CDR2: SGHTA, FQGNSA. V lost 0 bases, J lost 6 bases, and 6 bases lay in between. CDR3: CASSLARGQPQHF. In DNA form, the CDR3 reads TGTGCCAGCAGCTTAGCCAGGGGTCAGCCCCAGCATTTT.